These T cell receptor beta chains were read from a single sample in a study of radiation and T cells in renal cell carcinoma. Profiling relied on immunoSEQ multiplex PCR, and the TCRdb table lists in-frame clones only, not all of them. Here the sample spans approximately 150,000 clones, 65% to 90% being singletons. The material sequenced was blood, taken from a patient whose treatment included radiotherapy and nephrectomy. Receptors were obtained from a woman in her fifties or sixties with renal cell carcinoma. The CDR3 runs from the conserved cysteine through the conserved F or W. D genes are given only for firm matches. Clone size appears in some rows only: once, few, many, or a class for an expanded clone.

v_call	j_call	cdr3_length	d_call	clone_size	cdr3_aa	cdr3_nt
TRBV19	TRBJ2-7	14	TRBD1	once	CASSKADRGGEQYF	TGTGCCAGTAGTAAAGCGGACAGGGGAGGCGAGCAGTACTTC
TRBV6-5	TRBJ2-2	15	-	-	CASSYSAQGTGELFF	TGTGCCAGCAGTTACTCGGCCCAAGGCACCGGGGAGCTGTTTTTT
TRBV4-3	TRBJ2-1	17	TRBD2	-	CASSQGGGGRARNEQFF	TGCGCCAGCAGCCAAGGAGGGGGCGGGAGGGCCAGGAATGAGCAGTTCTTC
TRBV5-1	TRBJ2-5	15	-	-	CASSLSPSTQETQYF	TGCGCCAGCAGCTTGTCCCCCTCGACCCAAGAGACCCAGTACTTC
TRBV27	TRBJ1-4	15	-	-	CASSSSITTNEKLFF	TGTGCCAGCAGTTCCTCAATCACAACTAATGAAAAACTGTTTTTT
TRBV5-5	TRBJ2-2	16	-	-	CASSLLGGMGTGELFF	TGTGCCAGCAGCTTATTAGGGGGAATGGGCACCGGGGAGCTGTTTTTT
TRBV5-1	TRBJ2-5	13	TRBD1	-	CASNDRVEETQYF	TGCGCCAGTAACGACAGGGTCGAAGAGACCCAGTACTTC
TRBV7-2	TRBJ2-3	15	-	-	CASSLTGGGTDTQYF	TGTGCCAGCAGCTTAACGGGGGGCGGCACAGATACGCAGTATTTT
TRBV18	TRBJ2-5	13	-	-	CASSRVYQETQYF	TGTGCCAGCTCACGAGTTTACCAAGAGACCCAGTACTTC
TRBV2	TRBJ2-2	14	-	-	CASSEDRNTGELFF	TGTGCCAGCAGCGAAGACAGGAACACCGGGGAGCTGTTTTTT
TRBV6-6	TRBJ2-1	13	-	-	CASSRLSYNEQFF	TGTGCCAGCAGCAGACTCTCCTACAATGAGCAGTTCTTC
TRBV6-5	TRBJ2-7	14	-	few	CASSYLSGSYEQYF	TGTGCCAGCAGTTACCTGTCGGGCTCCTACGAGCAGTACTTC
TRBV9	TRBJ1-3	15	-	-	CASSQNDNSGNTIYF	TGTGCCAGCAGCCAAAATGACAACTCTGGAAACACCATATATTTT
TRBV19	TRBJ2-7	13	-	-	CASSFQTRGEQYF	TGTGCCAGTAGTTTCCAGACACGTGGGGAGCAGTACTTC
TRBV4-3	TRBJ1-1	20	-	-	CASSQDSGIGAGTNRDEAFF	TGCGCCAGCAGCCAAGATTCGGGGATTGGGGCAGGGACAAACAGAGATGAAGCTTTCTTT
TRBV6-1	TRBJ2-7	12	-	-	CASSVISYEQYF	TGTGCCAGCAGTGTTATCAGCTACGAGCAGTACTTC
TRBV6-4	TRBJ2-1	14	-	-	CASSRDLSYNEQFF	TGTGCCAGCAGCCGGGACTTATCCTACAATGAGCAGTTCTTC
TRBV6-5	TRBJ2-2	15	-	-	CASSYDLGDTGELFF	TGTGCCAGCAGTTACGACTTAGGGGACACCGGGGAGCTGTTTTTT
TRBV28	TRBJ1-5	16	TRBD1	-	CASSFGTGDINQPQHF	TGTGCCAGCAGTTTTGGAACAGGGGATATCAATCAGCCCCAGCATTTT
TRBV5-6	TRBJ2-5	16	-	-	CASGHTVASGRETQYF	TGTGCCAGCGGCCACACTGTGGCTAGTGGGCGGGAGACCCAGTACTTC
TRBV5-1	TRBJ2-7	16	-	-	CASSPGSRDRVYEQYF	TGCGCCAGCAGCCCCGGGTCTCGGGATCGGGTCTACGAGCAGTACTTC
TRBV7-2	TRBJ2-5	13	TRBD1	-	CASSRDRDETQYF	TGTGCCAGCAGCCGGGACAGGGATGAGACCCAGTACTTC
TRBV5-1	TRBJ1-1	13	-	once	CASTREAPSEAFF	TGCGCCAGTACGAGAGAGGCCCCATCTGAAGCTTTCTTT
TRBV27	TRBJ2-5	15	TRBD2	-	CASPGASGLQETQYF	TGTGCCAGCCCTGGGGCTAGCGGACTACAAGAGACCCAGTACTTC
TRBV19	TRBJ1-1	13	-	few	CASSPTGNTEAFF	TGTGCCAGTAGTCCAACAGGTAACACTGAAGCTTTCTTT
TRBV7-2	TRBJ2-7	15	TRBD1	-	CASSPGTGRVYEQYF	TGTGCCAGCAGCCCCGGGACAGGAAGGGTTTACGAGCAGTACTTC
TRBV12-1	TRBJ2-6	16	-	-	CASPVQGSSGANVLTF	TGTGCCAGCCCGGTACAGGGTTCCTCTGGGGCCAACGTCCTGACTTTC
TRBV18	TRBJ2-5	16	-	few	CASSLLGAGHQETQYF	TGTGCCAGCTCCCTCTTGGGGGCGGGGCACCAAGAGACCCAGTACTTC
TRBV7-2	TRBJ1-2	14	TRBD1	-	CASSAHNRGPGYTF	TGTGCCAGCAGCGCCCACAACAGGGGGCCAGGCTACACCTTC
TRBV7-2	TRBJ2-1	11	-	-	CASSPSLEQFF	TGTGCCAGCAGCCCCTCGTTGGAGCAGTTCTTC
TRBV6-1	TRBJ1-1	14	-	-	CASSEMGGRTEAFF	TGTGCCAGCAGTGAAATGGGGGGAAGAACTGAAGCTTTCTTT
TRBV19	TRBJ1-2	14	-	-	CASSLGGPDYGYTF	TGTGCCAGTAGCCTGGGGGGGCCAGACTATGGCTACACCTTC
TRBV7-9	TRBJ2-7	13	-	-	CASSPTGSYEQYF	TGTGCCAGCAGCCCAACCGGCTCCTACGAGCAGTACTTC
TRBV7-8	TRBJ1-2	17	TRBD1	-	CASSPQNLGQGGYGYTF	TGTGCCAGCAGCCCCCAAAACCTGGGACAGGGTGGCTATGGCTACACCTTC
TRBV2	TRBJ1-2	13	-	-	CASRDVGIMGYTF	TGTGCCAGCAGGGACGTTGGAATTATGGGCTACACCTTC
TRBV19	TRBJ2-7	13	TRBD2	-	CASRSSGMREQYF	TGTGCCAGTAGATCTAGCGGGATGCGCGAGCAGTACTTC
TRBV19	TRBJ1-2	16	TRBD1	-	CASFTGTGARGYGYTF	TGTGCCAGCTTTACCGGGACAGGGGCGAGAGGCTATGGCTACACCTTC
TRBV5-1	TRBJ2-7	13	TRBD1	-	CASSSRDSYEQYF	TGCGCCAGCAGCTCCCGGGACAGCTACGAGCAGTACTTC
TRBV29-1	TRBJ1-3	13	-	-	CSVADGRGNTIYF	TGCAGCGTTGCGGATGGAAGAGGAAACACCATATATTTT
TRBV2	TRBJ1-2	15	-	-	CASNLRDKGTYGYTF	TGTGCCAGCAACCTCCGGGACAAGGGTACCTATGGCTACACCTTC
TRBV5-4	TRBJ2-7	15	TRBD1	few	CASSSPTGGDYEQYF	TGTGCCAGCAGCTCTCCGACAGGGGGTGACTACGAGCAGTACTTC
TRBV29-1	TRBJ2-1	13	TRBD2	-	CSARLAGNNEQFF	TGCAGCGCAAGACTAGCGGGGAACAATGAGCAGTTCTTC
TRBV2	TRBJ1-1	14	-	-	CASNLDGTNTEAFF	TGTGCCAGCAACCTGGACGGGACGAACACTGAAGCTTTCTTT
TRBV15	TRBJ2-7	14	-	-	CATSRDLSSYEQYF	TGTGCCACCAGCAGAGATTTGAGCTCCTACGAGCAGTACTTC
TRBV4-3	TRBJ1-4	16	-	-	CASSPIYGSGNEKLFF	TGCGCCAGCAGCCCTATATACGGCAGTGGGAATGAAAAACTGTTTTTT
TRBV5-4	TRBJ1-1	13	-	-	CASSFKRGTEAFF	TGTGCCAGCAGCTTTAAGCGAGGCACTGAAGCTTTCTTT
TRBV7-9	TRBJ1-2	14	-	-	CASSLVEGTSGYTF	TGTGCCAGCAGTTTGGTCGAGGGCACCTCGGGCTACACCTTC
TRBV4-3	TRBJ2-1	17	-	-	CASSQEGPLNPYNEQFF	TGCGCCAGCAGCCAAGAGGGACCGTTAAACCCCTACAATGAGCAGTTCTTC
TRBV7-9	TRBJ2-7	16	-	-	CASSLGYATVSYEQYF	TGTGCCAGCAGCTTAGGGTATGCGACAGTCTCCTACGAGCAGTACTTC